What follows describes a single TCR beta chain. Data came from immunoSEQ multiplex PCR; TCRdb stores just in-frame clones and leaves some out. Among roughly 250,000 clones listed, around four fifths were seen once. This specimen comes from a study of blood T cell repertoires in COVID-19. Study at large: PBMCs, B-cell-depleted T cells, or T cells were the source of the cDNA or gDNA that made up the material.

With V trimmed by 5 bases and J by 3 bases, 8 bases remained unmatched. Germline V gene lookup returns CDR1 MNHEY and CDR2 SMNVEV (reference sequence). The CDR3 has 15 residues. Sequenced input: peripheral blood. The chain employs TRBV27 and TRBJ2-3, with TRBD2 identical over 7 bases. This TCR derives from a woman in her thirties or forties with active or convalescent COVID-19. This CDR3 reads CASSAVGGYTDTQYF. The CDR3 coding sequence is TGTGCCAGCAGTGCCGTGGGGGGGTATACAGATACGCAGTATTTT.